The present TCR beta chain was sequenced within a study of blood T cell repertoires in COVID-19. Study at large: Samples representing acute and convalescent COVID-19 were sourced from the United States, Italy and Spain. In each case, the material was cDNA or gDNA derived from T cells, B-cell-depleted T cells, or PBMCs.

In the original processing: Reference gene primer amplification gave estimated nucleated cell counts. Profiling relied on immunoSEQ multiplex PCR, and the TCRdb table lists in-frame clones only, not all of them. That table is the source of V, J and clone size, and D and trimming were worked out from the DNA. The sample includes fewer than 120,000 clones, about 70% of them seen just once. V dropped 5 bases and J dropped 1; count of bases not matched to a gene: 4. The CDR3 spans 14 residues. Germline V gene lookup returns CDR1 MDHEN and CDR2 SYDVKM. Material: peripheral blood. The V gene is TRBV28, the J gene TRBJ1-1; TRBD1 aligns across 7 bases. The origin of this receptor is a woman aged 55 to 70 with acute or convalescent COVID-19. The CDR3 DNA sequence: TGTGCCAGCAGTGCGGGACAGACGAACACTGAAGCTTTCTTT. Encoded protein: CASSAGQTNTEAFF.